These 27 T cell receptor beta chains were all obtained from the same sample, sequenced in a study of T cells in localized non-small cell lung cancer. TCRdb keeps only in-frame clones here, not all; method: immunoSEQ multiplex PCR. Among 25,000 or so clones listed, 86% were seen once. The material was peripheral blood, obtained before any cancer treatment. These receptors came from a female donor at least 60 years old with stage I lung adenocarcinoma.

This clone was recorded a few times. The V gene is TRBV11-2, the J gene TRBJ2-5, with TRBD2 matching over 8 bases. The V gene end was trimmed by 4 bases and the J gene end by 5 bases; junction bases not matched to a gene: 6. Germline V CDR1 and CDR2: SGHAT, FQNNGV. This CDR3 region has 14 residues. CDR3 protein: CASSSLGGAETQYF. DNA of the CDR3: TGTGCCAGCAGCTCTCTCGGGGGGGCGGAGACCCAGTACTTC.

The genes are TRBV28 and TRBJ2-5; 8 bases are a match to TRBD2. The V segment lost 8 bases and the J segment 1 base; nucleotides outside the gene matches: 6. CDR1 is MDHEN, CDR2 SYDVKM, per germline. This CDR3 region has 14 residues. This chain's CDR3 is CASGRAGGQETQYF. CDR3 coding DNA: TGTGCCAGCGGGCGGGCGGGGGGCCAAGAGACCCAGTACTTC.

This clone was found once. The DNA of the CDR3 is TGTGCCAGCAGCGCCGTCGGAAAATCCAACTATGGCTACACCTTC. Its protein product is CASSAVGKSNYGYTF. The rearrangement links TRBV7-9 to TRBJ1-2; D unresolved. Germline V CDR1 and CDR2: SEHNR, FQNEAQ (reference sequence). The V and J ends lost 5 bases and 2 bases respectively, with 15 bases between them. The CDR3 runs to 15 residues.

This clone was counted once. V gene TRBV5-1 combines with J gene TRBJ2-2, with D possibly TRBD1 on 6 matching bases. V lost 4 bases, J lost 1 base, and 11 bases lay in between. CDR3 length equals 15 residues. The germline gives CDR1 SGHRS, CDR2 YFSETQ. The CDR3: CASSLKGQNTGELFF. Written as DNA, the CDR3 is TGCGCCAGCAGCCTAAAGGGACAGAACACCGGGGAGCTGTTTTTT.

The chain is built from TRBV4-1 and TRBJ2-1; TRBD1 aligns across 12 bases. The CDR3 has 16 residues. Germline trimming cut 4 bases from V and 8 bases from J; bases unmatched to any gene: 9. CDR1 and CDR2 (germline): MGHRA, YSYEKL. The CDR3 region has the DNA TGCGCCAGCAGCCTCCGGGGGACAGGGGGCGGGGATGAGCAGTTCTTC. Its translation: CASSLRGTGGGDEQFF.

The rearrangement uses TRBV7-3 and TRBJ2-3, with 9 bases aligning to TRBD2. The CDR3 sequence is 15 residues long. The trim removed 5 bases at V and 7 bases at J, leaving 10 bases unmatched. CDR1 SGHTA and CDR2 FQGTGA come from the germline V gene. CDR3 sequence: CASSPGGLADNTQYF. CDR3 sequence (DNA): TGTGCCAGCAGCCCCGGGGGACTAGCAGATAATACGCAGTATTTT.

This chain links TRBV1 with TRBJ1-3. TRBV1 is deemed a pseudogene. This CDR3 has 14 residues. The CDR3 nucleotides are TGCACCAGCAGCCAAGAAGTTCCAGGAAACACCATATATTTT. Protein: CTSSQEVPGNTIYF.

This clone was recorded only once. The junction and the germline gene differ at one end; a read error may be behind it. Different DNA sequences within this sample yield the same CDR3. CDR3 loop: CASSPQTSGAEQYF. For the CDR3, the DNA is TGCGCCAGTAGTCCACAGACTAGCGGGGCCGAGCAGTACTTC. The chain has TRBV19 and TRBJ2-7; 11 nucleotides line up with TRBD2. CDR1 and CDR2 (germline): LNHDA, SQIVND (reference sequence). This CDR3 is 14 amino acids long.

In its sample, this clone was seen a few times. The CDR3: CASSYSFYRGVEQYF. DNA for the CDR3: TGTGCCAGCAGTTACTCGTTCTACAGGGGGGTCGAGCAGTACTTC. The genes are TRBV6-5 and TRBJ2-7; TRBD1 aligns across 8 bases. The CDR3 is 15 amino acids. The V gene's germline CDR1 is MNHEY and CDR2 SVGAGI. Trimming at V came to 0 bases and at J to 6 bases, leaving 7 bases not matched to a gene.

The chain carries TRBV18 and TRBJ1-2, with 7 bases fitting TRBD1. Germline V gene data show CDR1 as KGHSH and CDR2 as LQKENI. After removal of 5 bases from V and 3 bases from J, the junction contained 15 bases not matched to a gene. CDR3 length: 17 residues. The CDR3 sequence: CASSSSRGTGVDYGYTF. The CDR3 DNA sequence: TGTGCCAGCTCATCAAGCCGGGGCACAGGGGTGGACTATGGCTACACCTTC. Together with reference TRBV18 and TRBJ1-2, the CDR3 gives the full variable domain: NAGVMQNPRHLVRRRGQEARLRCSPMKGHSHVYWYRQLPEEGLKFMVYLQKENIIDESGMPKERFSAEFPKEGPSILRIQQVVRGDSAAYFCASSSSRGTGVDYGYTFGSGTRLTVV.

The chain employs TRBV6-4 and TRBJ1-5, with D tentatively TRBD1 (5 bases). CDR1 is MRHNA, CDR2 SNTAGT, per germline. The germline V and J ends were trimmed by 4 bases and 3 bases, with 13 bases remaining between them. This CDR3 has 15 amino acids. The CDR3: CASSAPGRDNQPQHF. The CDR3 DNA reads as TGTGCCAGCAGTGCCCCAGGCAGGGACAATCAGCCCCAGCATTTT.

The chain recombines TRBV29-1 with TRBJ2-2; TRBD1 matches at 9 bases. The CDR3 has 15 amino acids. Germline V gives CDR1 SQVTM, CDR2 ANQGSEA. V shed 6 bases, J shed 3 bases, and the junction held 8 bases outside the gene matches. The CDR3 DNA reads as TGCAGCGTAGACGACAGGGGGGGAGACACCGGGGAGCTGTTTTTT. Protein: CSVDDRGGDTGELFF.

CDR3: CSVLMGLVTDTQYF. The CDR3 nucleotides read TGCAGCGTCCTTATGGGACTAGTAACAGATACGCAGTATTTT. The rearrangement joins TRBV29-1 to TRBJ2-3; TRBD2 agrees at 8 bases. Trimming removed 6 bases from V and 3 bases from J; junction bases left unmatched: 8. The CDR3 consists of 14 residues. CDR1 is SQVTM and CDR2 is ANQGSEA in the germline V gene.

This chain uses TRBV5-1 with TRBJ2-7, with D perhaps TRBD1 (6 bases). Germline CDR1 and CDR2: SGHRS and YFSETQ. V dropped 0 bases and J dropped 2 bases, with 12 bases sitting between them. The CDR3 loop spans 15 amino acids. CDR3 DNA sequence: TGCGCCAGCAGCTTGGAGGGGGACCTAACCTACGAGCAGTACTTC. It yields the protein CASSLEGDLTYEQYF. Full variable domain (missing parts from reference TRBV5-1 and TRBJ2-7): KAGVTQTPRYLIKTRGQQVTLSCSPISGHRSVSWYQQTPGQGLQFLFEYFSETQRNKGNFPGRFSGRQFSNSRSEMNVSTLELGDSALYLCASSLEGDLTYEQYFGPGTRLTVT.

The V call is TRBV7-3, the J call TRBJ1-3; D gene unclear. Germline V gives CDR1 SGHTA, CDR2 FQGTGA. Trimming took 6 bases from V and 0 from J, leaving 6 bases between them. CDR3 size: 13 residues. The DNA for the CDR3 is TGTGCCAGCAGTCCGGACTCTGGAAACACCATATATTTT. Translated, it gives CASSPDSGNTIYF.

This rearrangement joins TRBV19 to TRBJ1-1; unclear D gene. Germline V gene sequence: CDR1 LNHDA, CDR2 SQIVND (reference sequence). Trimming took 8 bases from V and 4 from J, leaving 11 bases between them. This CDR3 has 12 residues. This CDR3 is CASAIRVTEAFF. The CDR3 DNA reads TGTGCCAGTGCTATTCGGGTCACTGAAGCTTTCTTT.

This clone was counted a few times. The chain couples TRBV14 to TRBJ1-2; no firm D call. Germline CDR1 SGHDN, CDR2 FVKESK. V lost 1 base to trimming and J lost 10 bases, with 13 bases between them. The CDR3 consists of 13 residues. The CDR3 reads CASSQVAGAPYTF. CDR3 bases: TGTGCCAGCAGCCAAGTCGCGGGCGCACCCTACACCTTC.

The chain couples TRBV11-2 to TRBJ2-7, with 8 bases that match TRBD2. CDR3 length: 13 residues. Germline trimming cut 8 bases from V and 6 bases from J; bases unmatched to any gene: 9. Germline lookup yields CDR1 SGHAT and CDR2 FQNNGV. The CDR3 reads CASVESGRGEQYF. The CDR3 nucleotides are TGTGCCAGCGTCGAGAGCGGGAGAGGCGAGCAGTACTTC.

V gene TRBV19 combines with J gene TRBJ1-5; D gene unclear. Germline CDR1 reads LNHDA; CDR2 reads SQIVND (reference sequence). Deletions cut 3 bases from V and 5 bases from J, with 11 bases between. The CDR3 is 14 residues long. The CDR3 spells CASSIGRYDQPQHF. The CDR3 nucleotides are TGTGCCAGTAGTATTGGCAGGTACGATCAGCCCCAGCATTTT.

The V call is TRBV5-1, the J call TRBJ1-2, with no clear D. Trimming stripped 4 bases from V and 0 bases from J, with 10 bases between. The length of the CDR3 is 14 residues. Germline values: CDR1 SGHRS, CDR2 YFSETQ. CDR3 sequence (DNA): TGCGCCAGCAGCCAGGACGGAACTAACTATGGCTACACCTTC. Translation gives CASSQDGTNYGYTF.

As DNA, the CDR3 is TGTGCCAGCAGTTTAGGGGGTAGCGGGACATTCACAGATACGCAGTATTTT. Protein product: CASSLGGSGTFTDTQYF. This chain links TRBV28 with TRBJ2-3; 8 positions agree with TRBD2. With 2 bases clipped from V and 2 bases from J, the junction kept 9 bases outside the gene matches. Germline CDR1 reads MDHEN; CDR2 reads SYDVKM. CDR3 size: 17 residues.

The rearrangement uses TRBV7-9 and TRBJ1-1; the D is unclear. The V end lost 6 bases, the J end lost 2 bases, and 19 bases lay between the germline ends. The length of the CDR3 is 16 residues. The germline CDR1 and CDR2 sequences are SEHNR and FQNEAQ (reference sequence). CDR3 loop: CASRWPFRLGNTEAFF. In DNA, the CDR3 is TGTGCCAGCAGGTGGCCCTTCCGACTGGGAAACACTGAAGCTTTCTTT.

The genes are TRBV9 and TRBJ1-5, with D unresolved. V lost 0 bases to trimming and J lost 4 bases, with 8 bases between them. The germline CDR1 and CDR2 sequences are SGDLS and YYNGEE. The CDR3 consists of 14 residues. CDR3 sequence: CASSVDGGNQPQHF. DNA for the CDR3: TGTGCCAGCAGCGTAGATGGAGGGAATCAGCCCCAGCATTTT.

The chain couples TRBV5-1 to TRBJ2-7, with TRBD1 matching over 7 bases. The CDR3 consists of 14 residues. J gave up 6 bases and V 4 bases, and 10 bases lay outside the gene matches. Per the germline V gene, CDR1 is SGHRS and CDR2 is YFSETQ. As DNA, the CDR3 is TGCGCCAGCAGCCTCACGACAGGGAATATCGAGCAGTACTTC. This gives the protein CASSLTTGNIEQYF.

The chain is built from TRBV30 and TRBJ2-6; D remains unclear. The V and J ends lost 4 bases and 0 bases respectively, with 7 bases between them. CDR1 GTSNPN and CDR2 SVGIG come from the germline V gene (reference sequence). The CDR3 sequence is 14 residues long. CDR3 in amino acids: CAWIRPSGANVLTF. In nucleotides, the CDR3 is TGTGCCTGGATTAGACCCTCTGGGGCCAACGTCCTGACTTTC. Filled out from reference TRBV30 and TRBJ2-6, the complete variable domain reads SQTIHQWPATLVQPVGSPLSLECTVEGTSNPNLYWYRQAAGRGLQLLFYSVGIGQISSEVPQNLSASRPQDRQFILSSKKLLLSDSGFYLCAWIRPSGANVLTFGAGSRLTVL.

As to this clone: The sample holds other DNA sequences that translate to the same CDR3. The rearrangement links TRBV19 to TRBJ1-2; D might be TRBD1 (5 bases). With 3 bases removed from V and 6 bases from J, the gap between germline ends came to 8 bases. The CDR3 runs to 12 residues. Germline values: CDR1 LNHDA, CDR2 SQIVND (reference sequence). The CDR3: CASSIGGDGYTF. As DNA, the CDR3 is TGTGCCAGTAGTATTGGGGGGGATGGCTACACCTTC.

The rearrangement joins TRBV7-6 to TRBJ1-2, with TRBD1 matching 12 bases. In germline, CDR1 is SGHVS, CDR2 FNYEAQ. The junction had 5 bases not matched to a gene; V was cut back by 5 bases and J by 7 bases. This CDR3 region has 14 residues. The CDR3 nucleotides are TGTGCCAGCAGCGCGGGACAGGGGGCGGGTGGCTACACCTTC. Amino acids: CASSAGQGAGGYTF.